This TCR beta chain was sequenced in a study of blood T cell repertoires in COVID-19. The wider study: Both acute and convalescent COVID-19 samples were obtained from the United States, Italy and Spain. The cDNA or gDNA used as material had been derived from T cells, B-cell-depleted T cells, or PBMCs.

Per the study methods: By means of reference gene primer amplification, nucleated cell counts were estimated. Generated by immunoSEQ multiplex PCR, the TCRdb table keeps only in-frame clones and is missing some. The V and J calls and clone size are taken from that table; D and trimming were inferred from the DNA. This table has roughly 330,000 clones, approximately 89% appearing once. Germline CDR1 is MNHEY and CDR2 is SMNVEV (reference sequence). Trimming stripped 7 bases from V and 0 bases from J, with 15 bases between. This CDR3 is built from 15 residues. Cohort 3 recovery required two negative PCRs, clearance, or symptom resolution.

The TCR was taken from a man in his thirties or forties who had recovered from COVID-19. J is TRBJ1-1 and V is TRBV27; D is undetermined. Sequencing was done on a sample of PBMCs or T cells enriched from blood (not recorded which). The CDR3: CASTLSRELNTEAFF. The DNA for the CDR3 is TGTGCCAGCACTCTCTCGCGGGAGTTGAACACTGAAGCTTTCTTT.